The 20 T cell receptor beta chains given below trace back to one sample, sequenced in a study of T cell clonotyping in hematopoietic cell transplantation. Generated by immunoSEQ multiplex PCR, the TCRdb table keeps only in-frame clones and is missing some. The sample carries about 12,000 clones, 80% to 95% recorded once. This sample comprised PBMCs, obtained 100 days after allogeneic stem cell transplant. The source of these receptors is a female patient aged 50 to 65 who had an allogeneic stem cell transplant from an unrelated donor, so the T cells may come from the graft donor. Some clones in this sample may be carry-over from other donors' samples.

The gene calls are TRBV7-9 and TRBJ2-5; D could derive from TRBD1 or TRBD2 (6 bases each). The V end was cut by 1 base, the J end by 2 bases, with 8 bases between. The germline CDR1 and CDR2 sequences are SEHNR and FQNEAQ (reference sequence). The CDR3 spans 14 residues. The CDR3 coding sequence is TGTGCCAGCAGCTTAGAAGGGGGGCAAGAGACCCAGTACTTC. Its protein product is CASSLEGGQETQYF.

The chain links TRBV5-6 to TRBJ2-7; D possibly corresponds to TRBD1 (6 bases). Germline V CDR1 and CDR2: SGHDT, YYEEEE. CDR3 length: 13 amino acids. The V gene lost 4 bases and the J gene lost 3 bases, with 11 bases spanning the gap. The CDR3 sequence: CASSVDSRYEQYF. In DNA form, the CDR3 reads TGTGCCAGCAGCGTGGACAGTCGCTACGAGCAGTACTTC.

V gene TRBV9 combines with J gene TRBJ1-1; possibly TRBD1 for D (5 bases). Trimming removed 4 bases at V and 3 bases at J, with 13 bases between. The CDR3 consists of 14 residues. Germline CDR1 SGDLS, CDR2 YYNGEE. CDR3 loop: CASSPRGGYTEAFF. The CDR3 region has the DNA TGTGCCAGCAGCCCCCGGGGGGGATACACTGAAGCTTTCTTT. Using reference TRBV9 and TRBJ1-1 for the parts outside the CDR3, the full variable domain is DSGVTQTPKHLITATGQRVTLRCSPRSGDLSVYWYQQSLDQGLQFLIQYYNGEERAKGNILERFSAQQFPDLHSELNLSSLELGDSALYFCASSPRGGYTEAFFGQGTRLTVV.

This clone is a singleton in its sample. The chain is built from TRBV10-3 and TRBJ2-7; D ambiguous. The CDR3 has 16 amino acids. CDR1 ENHRY and CDR2 SYGVKD come from the germline V gene. Trimming left V 3 bases short and J 4 bases short, with 19 bases between. The CDR3 sequence: CAISDAATVARYEQYF. The CDR3 DNA is TGTGCCATCAGTGACGCCGCTACAGTGGCCCGTTACGAGCAGTACTTC.

The rearrangement joins TRBV19 to TRBJ2-5; the D is unclear. V was pared by 8 bases and J by 2 bases, with 18 bases between. The CDR3 contains 15 residues. CDR1 is LNHDA, CDR2 SQIVND, per germline (reference sequence). The CDR3 region is CASSPRAGWQETQYF. The CDR3 DNA reads as TGTGCCAGTTCCCCAAGGGCCGGGTGGCAAGAGACCCAGTACTTC.

This chain uses TRBV11-3 with TRBJ1-3; D not resolved. Trimming pared 8 bases from V and 1 base from J, leaving 18 bases between. This CDR3 is built from 16 residues. Germline lookup yields CDR1 SGHNT and CDR2 YENEEA. The CDR3 reads CASGRGDGGSGNTIYF. The DNA for the CDR3 is TGTGCCAGCGGCCGAGGCGACGGTGGGTCTGGAAACACCATATATTTT.

The chain is built from TRBV19 and TRBJ1-5; possible D gene TRBD1, 5 bases. CDR1 LNHDA and CDR2 SQIVND come from the germline V gene (reference sequence). Trimming left V 8 bases short and J 6 bases short, with 23 bases between. This CDR3 spans 16 amino acids. As DNA, the CDR3 is TGTGCCAGTGCACCGACGGCCGGGGGGGATAGTCAGCCCCAGCATTTT. This codes for CASAPTAGGDSQPQHF.

The chain combines TRBV19 with TRBJ1-5; 7 bases align to TRBD1. This CDR3 comprises 17 residues. The V and J ends lost 5 bases and 2 bases, in that order; junction bases with no gene match: 12. CDR1 and CDR2 from the germline V gene are LNHDA and SQIVND (reference sequence). CDR3 sequence: CASSARGQSRGNQPQHF. The CDR3 nucleotides read TGTGCCAGTAGTGCAAGGGGACAGTCGAGGGGCAATCAGCCCCAGCATTTT.

This chain connects TRBV30 to TRBJ2-3; the match to TRBD2 covers 12 bases. The junction had 8 bases not matched to a gene; V was cut back by 4 bases and J by 0 bases. The CDR3 consists of 17 residues. CDR1 and CDR2 from the germline V gene are GTSNPN and SVGIG (reference sequence). DNA of the CDR3: TGTGCCTGGAACCGCAGGACTAGCGGGACTAGCACAGATACGCAGTATTTT. Translated: CAWNRRTSGTSTDTQYF.

V usage is TRBV19 and J usage is TRBJ1-6; 7 bases align to TRBD1. Germline loops: CDR1 LNHDA, CDR2 SQIVND (reference sequence). Trimming removed 9 bases from V and 4 bases from J; junction bases left unmatched: 6. This CDR3 has 14 amino acids. The CDR3 DNA is TGTGCCAGCACCCGGGACAGTTATAATTCACCCCTCCACTTT. This codes for CASTRDSYNSPLHF.

This sequence joins TRBV27 and TRBJ1-2; D might be TRBD1 (6 bases). The CDR3 covers 13 residues. V lost 8 bases to trimming and J lost 2 bases, with 12 bases between them. From germline, CDR1 is MNHEY and CDR2 SMNVEV (reference sequence). CDR3 sequence (DNA): TGTGCCAGCTTAAGACAGGCGAACTATGGCTACACCTTC. Encoded protein: CASLRQANYGYTF.

V usage is TRBV25-1 and J usage is TRBJ1-3; D may be TRBD1 (6 bases). Germline-derived CDR1 and CDR2 are MGHDK and SYGVNS. This CDR3 region has 14 residues. The V end lost 10 bases, the J end lost 2 bases, and 15 bases lay between the germline ends. CDR3 DNA sequence: TGTGCCATAGACCTGACAGGAACTGGAAACACCATATATTTT. This gives the protein CAIDLTGTGNTIYF. Full variable domain (rest looked up from reference TRBV25-1 and TRBJ1-3): EADIYQTPRYLVIGTGKKITLECSQTMGHDKMYWYQQDPGMELHLIHYSYGVNSTEKGDLSSESTVSRIRTEHFPLTLESARPSHTSQYLCAIDLTGTGNTIYFGEGSWLTVV.

This chain uses TRBV9 with TRBJ1-4, with no clear D. The CDR3 has 13 amino acids. From germline, CDR1 is SGDLS and CDR2 YYNGEE. V gave up 4 bases and J gave up 13 bases, with 17 bases separating them. CDR3 residues: CASSPGVGKGLFF. The CDR3, as DNA: TGTGCCAGCAGCCCAGGAGTTGGGAAGGGACTGTTTTTT.

The chain couples TRBV7-2 to TRBJ2-3; D call uncertain. The CDR3 is 15 amino acids. Germline-derived CDR1 and CDR2 are SGHTA and FQGNSA. V gave up 5 bases and J gave up 4 bases, with 16 bases separating them. CDR3 residues: CASSPLPRVADTQYF. The CDR3 nucleotides read TGTGCCAGCAGCCCCCTTCCTAGGGTGGCAGATACGCAGTATTTT.

This sequence joins TRBV4-2 and TRBJ2-7, with 11 bases identical to TRBD2. Germline lookup yields CDR1 LGHNA and CDR2 YNFKEQ. CDR3 length equals 18 residues. J was trimmed by 4 bases and V by 0 bases; bases with no gene match: 11. Here the CDR3 reads CASSQEGPLAGGGYEQYF. The CDR3 nucleotides are TGTGCCAGCAGCCAAGAAGGGCCCCTAGCGGGAGGAGGGTACGAGCAGTACTTC.

This chain connects TRBV2 to TRBJ1-4; 8 nucleotides match TRBD1. V shed 11 bases and J 8 bases; nucleotides not matched to a gene: 10. CDR3 length: 13 residues. Germline CDR1 reads SNHLY; CDR2 reads FYNNEI. CDR3 sequence reads: CAGMTGVEEKLFF. The CDR3 nucleotides are TGTGCCGGTATGACAGGGGTTGAGGAAAAACTGTTTTTT. The full variable domain, rest sourced from reference TRBV2 and TRBJ1-4, is EPEVTQTPSHQVTQMGQEVILRCVPISNHLYFYWYRQILGQKVEFLVSFYNNEISEKSEIFDDQFSVERPDGSNFTLKIRSTKLEDSAMYFCAGMTGVEEKLFFGSGTQLSVL.

This clone was found a few times. The chain's CDR3 is CAWSDEGQGIADEQFF. As DNA, the CDR3 is TGTGCCTGGAGTGATGAGGGACAGGGGATAGCGGATGAGCAGTTCTTC. This chain connects TRBV30 to TRBJ2-1; TRBD1 matches at 10 bases. CDR1 GTSNPN and CDR2 SVGIG come from the germline V gene (reference sequence). The V and J ends lost 1 base and 8 bases, in that order; junction bases with no gene match: 11. The CDR3 is 16 amino acids.

V usage is TRBV4-2 and J usage is TRBJ2-1; a weak D match, TRBD1 (6 bases). CDR3 size: 15 residues. V was trimmed by 0 bases and J by 7 bases, leaving 13 bases between them. From germline, CDR1 is LGHNA and CDR2 YNFKEQ. DNA for the CDR3: TGTGCCAGCAGCCAAGATTCAGACAGGCTAAATGAGCAGTTCTTC. Encoded protein: CASSQDSDRLNEQFF.

V gene TRBV6-5 combines with J gene TRBJ1-2; D call uncertain. From germline, CDR1 is MNHEY and CDR2 SVGAGI. Trimming removed 0 bases from V and 6 bases from J, with 14 bases in between. This CDR3 is built from 15 residues. The CDR3 region is CASSYSTAVKDGYTF. The CDR3 DNA reads TGTGCCAGCAGTTACTCGACGGCAGTCAAGGATGGCTACACCTTC.

In this sample, this clone is medium-sized. V usage is TRBV7-8 and J usage is TRBJ2-7; TRBD1 is a possible D gene (6 bases). The V end was cut by 5 bases, the J end by 3 bases, with 14 bases between. In germline, CDR1 is SGHVS, CDR2 FQNEAQ. This CDR3 spans 14 amino acids. The CDR3: CASSEGQMFYEQYF. DNA of the CDR3: TGTGCCAGCAGCGAAGGACAGATGTTCTACGAGCAGTACTTC.